The next 20 T cell receptor beta chains were all read from a single sample in a study of shared clonotypes between healthy human individuals (dated by TCRdb to 2018 to 2020). The library was built by means of the immunoSEQ multiplex PCR assay. TCRdb provides this immuneACCESS table in a form limited to in-frame rearrangements. Some clones are lacking; in checked studies, under half of them reflect an unresolved V gene, and why the rest are absent is not known. The sample table shows fewer than 1.4 million clones, and approximately 80% are seen once. The ten most abundant clones make up 0.61% of the sample. The source material was memory CD4+ T cells from PBMCs. Reading the label with the study, this specimen's cell subset or site is: CD45RA-negative fraction. The source of these receptors is a man younger than 30 in good health. Some clones in this sample may be carry-over from other donors' samples.

In this sample, this clone turned up once. In DNA, the CDR3 is TGTGCCAGCAGCTTACTCGGTCATGAGCAGTTCTTC. Translated, it gives CASSLLGHEQFF. The chain joins TRBV7-3 to TRBJ2-1, with unresolved D. The length of the CDR3 is 12 residues. Looked up from germline, CDR1 is SGHTA and CDR2 is FQGTGA. Trimming stripped 2 bases from V and 8 bases from J, with 7 bases between. Together with reference TRBV7-3 and TRBJ2-1, the CDR3 gives the full variable domain: GAGVSQTPSNKVTEKGKYVELRCDPISGHTALYWYRQSLGQGPEFLIYFQGTGAADDSGLPNDRFFAVRPEGSVSTLKIQRTERGDSAVYLCASSLLGHEQFFGPGTRLTVL.

The rearrangement uses TRBV4-1 and TRBJ2-5, with 7 bases matching TRBD1. The CDR3 is made up of 15 amino acids. Trimming cost V 4 bases and J 3 bases; bases outside gene matches: 8. Germline CDR1 MGHRA, CDR2 YSYEKL. The CDR3, as DNA: TGCGCCAGCAGCCTCCGACAGGGCCCCGAAGAGACCCAGTACTTC. Its protein is CASSLRQGPEETQYF.

The chain recombines TRBV19 with TRBJ2-2, with 10 bases that match TRBD1. The CDR3 runs to 16 residues. The ends lost 3 bases at V and 4 bases at J; junction bases unmatched: 5. Per germline, CDR1 LNHDA and CDR2 SQIVND (reference sequence). The CDR3 is CASSIGTGAGTGELFF. The DNA of the CDR3 is TGTGCCAGTAGTATCGGGACAGGGGCGGGCACCGGGGAGCTGTTTTTT.

The chain employs TRBV7-3 and TRBJ2-5; TRBD2 matches at 12 bases. J was trimmed by 4 bases and V by 4 bases; bases with no gene match: 7. The germline gives CDR1 SGHTA, CDR2 FQGTGA. The CDR3 sequence is 16 residues long. As DNA, the CDR3 is TGTGCCAGCAGCTCTACTAGCGGGAGGAGGGGAGAGACCCAGTACTTC. Amino acids: CASSSTSGRRGETQYF.

This clone has just one count. The chain carries TRBV7-8 and TRBJ1-5; TRBD1 aligns across 8 bases. The CDR3 has 15 residues. With 1 base clipped from V and 4 bases from J, the junction kept 3 bases outside the gene matches. CDR1 and CDR2 (germline): SGHVS, FQNEAQ. CDR3 nucleotide sequence: TGTGCCAGCAGCTTAGAGACAGGGGAAAATCAGCCCCAGCATTTT. Translation gives CASSLETGENQPQHF. Combining the CDR3 with reference TRBV7-8 and TRBJ1-5 gives the whole variable domain GAGVSQSPRYKVAKRGQDVALRCDPISGHVSLFWYQQALGQGPEFLTYFQNEAQLDKSGLPSDRFFAERPEGSVSTLKIQRTQQEDSAVYLCASSLETGENQPQHFGDGTRLSIL.

In this sample, this clone turned up a few times. The chain carries TRBV5-1 and TRBJ1-1; no clear D. CDR3 length: 13 amino acids. Germline CDR1 is SGHRS and CDR2 is YFSETQ. V was pared by 4 bases and J by 4 bases, with 11 bases between. The CDR3 region is CASSLSRGTEAFF. CDR3 nucleotides: TGCGCCAGCAGCCTTTCCCGGGGCACTGAAGCTTTCTTT.

The CDR3 is CASSDPFGYTF. For the CDR3, the DNA is TGTGCCAGCAGTGACCCGTTTGGCTACACCTTC. The genes are TRBV28 and TRBJ1-2; D gene ambiguous. Trimming cost V 5 bases and J 7 bases, with 8 bases left between them. This CDR3 region has 11 residues. CDR1 is MDHEN, CDR2 SYDVKM, per germline.

This clone was counted between two and nine times. Here the CDR3 DNA reads TGTGCCAGCAGTTTATTCCAGGCCAATGAAGCTTTCTTT. Its translation is CASSLFQANEAFF. The V call is TRBV28, the J call TRBJ1-1; D is ambiguous. Germline assignment: CDR1 MDHEN and CDR2 SYDVKM. V lost 1 base and J 7 bases, leaving 10 bases between the germline ends. CDR3 length: 13 amino acids.

The rearrangement joins TRBV5-1 to TRBJ1-1, with a tentative D call TRBD1 (6 bases). This CDR3 contains 17 residues. Germline V lookup: CDR1 SGHRS, CDR2 YFSETQ. V lost 4 bases and J lost 1, with 20 bases in between. The chain's CDR3 is CASSRNPGQGQNTEAFF. The CDR3 DNA is TGCGCCAGCAGCCGTAACCCGGGGCAGGGGCAGAACACTGAAGCTTTCTTT.

For the CDR3, the DNA is TGTGCCAGCAGTTCAACAGGGGCCACTAACTATGGCTACACCTTC. This encodes CASSSTGATNYGYTF. The V gene is TRBV27, the J gene TRBJ1-2; 7 positions agree with TRBD1. V shed 4 bases, J shed 0 bases, and the junction held 5 bases outside the gene matches. The V gene's germline CDR1 is MNHEY and CDR2 SMNVEV (reference sequence). The CDR3 is made up of 15 amino acids.

V gene TRBV7-3 combines with J gene TRBJ2-7, with TRBD1 as a possible D gene (6 bases). V lost 1 base to trimming and J lost 13 bases, with 23 bases between them. Germline V gene data show CDR1 as SGHTA and CDR2 as FQGTGA. CDR3 length: 15 amino acids. CDR3: CASSLREDRSLRGYF. CDR3 in DNA: TGTGCCAGCAGCTTAAGAGAGGACAGATCCCTACGAGGCTACTTC.

V and J are TRBV6-1 and TRBJ1-2; the D is unclear. This CDR3 has 11 amino acids. CDR1 and CDR2 from the germline V gene are MNHNS and SASEGT. Trimming shortened V by 5 bases and J by 7 bases, and 8 bases separated the two germline ends. CDR3 sequence: CASSRATGYTF. CDR3 coding DNA: TGTGCCAGCAGTCGGGCAACTGGCTACACCTTC.

The chain employs TRBV5-1 and TRBJ2-2; D remains ambiguous. The germline V gene encodes CDR1 SGHRS and CDR2 YFSETQ. Between the trimmed V and J ends, which lost 4 bases and 0 bases, there was a span of 13 bases. The CDR3 sequence is 16 residues long. Written as DNA, the CDR3 is TGCGCCAGCAGCGTGCTTTTCAACGCGAACACCGGGGAGCTGTTTTTT. Its protein is CASSVLFNANTGELFF.

The chain links TRBV18 to TRBJ2-7, with D perhaps TRBD1 (5 bases). Trimming took off 3 bases at V and 6 bases at J, with 15 bases between the two ends. Germline V gives CDR1 KGHSH, CDR2 LQKENI. The CDR3 length is 14 residues. CDR3 residues: CASSPTQAQGEQYF. The CDR3 coding sequence is TGTGCCAGCTCACCCACACAGGCTCAGGGCGAGCAGTACTTC.

The chain recombines TRBV7-9 with TRBJ1-1; 12 bases are shared with TRBD1. Trimming removed 7 bases from V and 4 bases from J; junction bases left unmatched: 4. Germline V CDR1 and CDR2: SEHNR, FQNEAQ (reference sequence). This CDR3 spans 14 amino acids. CDR3 protein: CASTGQGAGTEAFF. The DNA of the CDR3 is TGTGCCAGCACGGGACAGGGGGCTGGCACTGAAGCTTTCTTT.

Here the CDR3 reads CASRDRNYEQYF. The CDR3 nucleotides are TGTGCCAGCAGGGACAGGAACTACGAGCAGTACTTC. This chain connects TRBV6-6 to TRBJ2-7; 7 bases map to TRBD1. This CDR3 has 12 amino acids. Looked up from germline, CDR1 is MNHNY and CDR2 is SVGAGI (reference sequence). V gave up 6 bases and J gave up 3 bases; unmatched junction bases: 2.

This clone was seen only a few times. The V gene is TRBV6-1, the J gene TRBJ2-5, with 7 positions matching TRBD2. Germline V CDR1 and CDR2: MNHNS, SASEGT. Trimming at V came to 6 bases and at J to 3 bases, leaving 7 bases not matched to a gene. The CDR3 is 14 amino acids. CDR3 amino acids: CASSRGGGKETQYF. The CDR3 nucleotides are TGTGCCAGCAGCCGTGGGGGGGGGAAAGAGACCCAGTACTTC.

The chain uses TRBV7-2 and TRBJ2-7, with no clear D. Trimming took off 5 bases at V and 7 bases at J, with 9 bases between the two ends. Germline V lookup: CDR1 SGHTA, CDR2 FQGNSA. The CDR3 contains 11 residues. The CDR3 nucleotides are TGTGCCAGCAGCCAACTGCGGGAGCAGTACTTC. Its protein is CASSQLREQYF. The full variable domain, in which reference TRBV7-2 and TRBJ2-7 provide the parts outside the CDR3, is GAGVSQSPSNKVTEKGKDVELRCDPISGHTALYWYRQSLGQGLEFLIYFQGNSAPDKSGLPSDRFSAERTGGSVSTLTIQRTQQEDSAVYLCASSQLREQYFGPGTRLTVT.

The rearrangement joins TRBV5-1 to TRBJ2-7; 9 bases are a match to TRBD2. Trimming removed 0 bases from V and 6 bases from J; junction bases left unmatched: 10. Germline CDR1 reads SGHRS; CDR2 reads YFSETQ. This CDR3 has 16 residues. CDR3 nucleotides: TGCGCCAGCAGCTTGGCCGAGGGACTAGCAATCCGCGAGCAGTACTTC. It is translated as CASSLAEGLAIREQYF.

The rearrangement links TRBV11-2 to TRBJ1-4; D not certain. This CDR3 comprises 14 residues. Trimming left V 4 bases short and J 0 bases short, with 6 bases between. The germline V gene has CDR1 SGHAT and CDR2 FQNNGV. CDR3 nucleotide sequence: TGTGCCAGCAGCTCAGGTGCAACTAATGAAAAACTGTTTTTT. Its translation: CASSSGATNEKLFF.